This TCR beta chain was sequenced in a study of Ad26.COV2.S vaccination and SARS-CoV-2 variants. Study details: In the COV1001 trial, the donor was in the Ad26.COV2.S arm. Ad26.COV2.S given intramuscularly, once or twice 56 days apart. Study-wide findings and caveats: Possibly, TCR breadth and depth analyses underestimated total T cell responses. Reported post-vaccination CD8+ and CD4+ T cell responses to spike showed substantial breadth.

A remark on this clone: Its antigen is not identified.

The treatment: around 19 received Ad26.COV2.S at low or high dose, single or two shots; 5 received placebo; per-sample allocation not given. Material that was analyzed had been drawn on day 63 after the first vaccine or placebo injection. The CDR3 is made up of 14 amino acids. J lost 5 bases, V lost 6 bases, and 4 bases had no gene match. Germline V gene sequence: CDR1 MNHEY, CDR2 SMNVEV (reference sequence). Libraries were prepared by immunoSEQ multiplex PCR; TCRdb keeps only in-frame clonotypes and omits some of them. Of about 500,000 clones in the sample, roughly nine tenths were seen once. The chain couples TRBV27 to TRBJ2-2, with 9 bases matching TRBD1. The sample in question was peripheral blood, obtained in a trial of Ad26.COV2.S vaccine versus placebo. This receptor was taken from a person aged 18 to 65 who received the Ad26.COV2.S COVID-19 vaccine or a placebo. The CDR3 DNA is TGTGCCAGCAGGGGGACAGGGTTGACCGGGGAGCTGTTTTTT. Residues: CASRGTGLTGELFF.